Listed below are T cell receptor beta chains from one sample, sequenced in a study of cytomegalovirus exposure and HLA in healthy donors. Produced via immunoSEQ multiplex PCR; TCRdb's table is partial and in-frame only. The repertoire holds almost 85,000 clones, with roughly 73% as singletons. Sequencing input: PBMCs. These receptors all stem from a male donor in good health and CMV-seropositive. CDR3s include the opening cysteine and the closing phenylalanine or tryptophan. The D gene is left open where the match is weak. A clone size is listed for some rows: how often the clone was seen (once, few, many), or a class if it is expanded.

>.|TRBV25-1|TRBJ2-1|TRBD2
TGTGCCAGCAGTGACCCCCAAGCGGGATCCTACAATGAGCAGTTCTTC
CASSDPQAGSYNEQFF
>.|TRBV28|TRBJ2-1|TRBD1
TGTGCCAGCAAGGACAGGTCCTACAATGAGCAGTTCTTC
CASKDRSYNEQFF
>.|TRBV28|TRBJ2-5|TRBD1
TGTGCCAGCAGTTTCCAGGGGGCCCCACAAGAGACCCAGTACTTC
CASSFQGAPQETQYF
>.|TRBV28|TRBJ1-5|.
TGTGCCAGCAGTACGCCTTCTACAGGGATAGGCAATCAGCCCCAGCATTTT
CASSTPSTGIGNQPQHF
>.|TRBV28|TRBJ2-7|.
TGTGCCAGCACCTATCCGCCCAGGGGCGAGCAGTACTTC
CASTYPPRGEQYF
>.|TRBV7-9|TRBJ2-7|TRBD1
TGTGCCAGCAGCAACAGGGGCCGAGACGAGCAGTACTTC
CASSNRGRDEQYF
>.|TRBV5-4|TRBJ2-1|TRBD1
TGTGCCAGCAGCCCGACAGGGGGCTACAATGAGCAGTTCTTC
CASSPTGGYNEQFF
>few|TRBV5-6|TRBJ2-3|TRBD2
TGTGCCAGCAGCCCGGGACTAGGCACAGATACGCAGTATTTT
CASSPGLGTDTQYF
>once|TRBV7-3|TRBJ1-3|TRBD1
TGTGCCAGCAGCCCCAGGACAGGTGGAAACACCATATATTTT
CASSPRTGGNTIYF
>few|TRBV19|TRBJ1-3|.
TGTGCCAGCCGGGACTCAGGCTCTGGAAACACCATATATTTT
CASRDSGSGNTIYF
>.|TRBV9|TRBJ2-5|.
TGTGCCAGCAGCGTAGCTACCGGCCAAGAGACCCAGTACTTC
CASSVATGQETQYF
>once|TRBV15|TRBJ2-5|TRBD2
TGTGCCACCAGCAGAGAGGCGGGAGGGGGAGAGACCCAGTACTTC
CATSREAGGGETQYF
>once|TRBV11-2|TRBJ2-7|TRBD1
TGTGCCAGCAGAACCATCCGGGACAGCGACTACGAGCAGTACTTC
CASRTIRDSDYEQYF
>.|TRBV29-1|TRBJ2-1|.
TGCAGCGCGAGAGACGGGACTTCGGTGAATGAGCAGTTCTTC
CSARDGTSVNEQFF
>.|TRBV7-9|TRBJ2-5|TRBD2
TGTGCCAGCAGCTTCGGGACTAACCAAGAGACCCAGTACTTC
CASSFGTNQETQYF
>.|TRBV15|TRBJ1-1|.
TGTGCCACCAGCAGAGATCTCCCAGTGAACACTGAAGCTTTCTTT
CATSRDLPVNTEAFF
>.|TRBV19|TRBJ1-5|.
TGTGCCAGTAGTATAGATCTCGGGGGTCAGCCCCAGCATTTT
CASSIDLGGQPQHF
>.|TRBV28|TRBJ2-7|TRBD2
TGTGCCAGCAGTTCCGAACTAGCGGGAGTCGACGAGCAGTACTTC
CASSSELAGVDEQYF
>.|TRBV6-5|TRBJ2-1|TRBD2
TGTGCCAGCAGTTACGAACCGGGACTATCCCAGTTCTTC
CASSYEPGLSQFF
>few|TRBV6-6|TRBJ1-1|.
TGTGCCAGCAGAACACAGGGCTTTGAAGCTTTCTTT
CASRTQGFEAFF
>.|TRBV27|TRBJ2-5|TRBD1
TGTGCCAGCAGTTCCCGGGACAGGGGGCTCGGAGAGACCCAGTACTTC
CASSSRDRGLGETQYF
>once|TRBV7-9|TRBJ2-5|TRBD2
TGTGCCAGCAGCGTGACTAGCTCGAGGGAGACCCAGTACTTC
CASSVTSSRETQYF
>.|TRBV6-9|TRBJ2-7|TRBD2
TGTGCCAGTGACGCGCGGGGGAGGAGGAGTTTCGAGCAGTACTTC
CASDARGRRSFEQYF
>few|TRBV27|TRBJ1-1|TRBD1
TGTGCCAGCAGTCCCACGACAGGGGTTACTGAAGCTTTCTTT
CASSPTTGVTEAFF
>.|TRBV19|TRBJ1-1|.
TGTGCCAGTAGTATAACGGGGTCAAGTACTGAAGCTTTCTTT
CASSITGSSTEAFF
>.|TRBV5-4|TRBJ2-7|.
TGTGCCAGCAGCGGAGACAGGCACGAGCAGTACTTC
CASSGDRHEQYF
>.|TRBV7-3|TRBJ2-6|.
TGTGCCAGCAGCTCGGGGGGCTTGGGGGCCAACGTCCTGACTTTC
CASSSGGLGANVLTF
>.|TRBV7-3|TRBJ2-5|TRBD1
TGTGCCAGCAGCCCGACAGGGATGGGGACCCAGTACTTC
CASSPTGMGTQYF
>.|TRBV2|TRBJ1-2|.
TGTGCCAGCAGCCGCGCCGGTGGCTACACCTTC
CASSRAGGYTF
>.|TRBV27|TRBJ1-3|.
TGTGCCAGCAGTTTATCGGGAGGGGACTCTGGAAACACCATATATTTT
CASSLSGGDSGNTIYF
>.|TRBV5-6|TRBJ2-3|TRBD1
TGTGCCAGCAGCCGGACAGGGGGCAACACAGATACGCAGTATTTT
CASSRTGGNTDTQYF
>.|TRBV28|TRBJ2-1|TRBD2
TGTGCCAGCAGTTTAGAGACTAGCGTAATAAATGAGCAGTTCTTC
CASSLETSVINEQFF
>.|TRBV6-5|TRBJ2-1|.
TGTGCCAGCACGAATAGTAATGAGCAGTTCTTC
CASTNSNEQFF
>.|TRBV5-4|TRBJ2-7|.
TGTGCCAGCAGAGCTGCGGACTCTGGAGAGCAGTACTTC
CASRAADSGEQYF
>.|TRBV5-1|TRBJ2-7|TRBD1
TGCGCCAGCAGCTTGGCCAGTCGACAGGGTGACGAGCAGTACTTC
CASSLASRQGDEQYF
>.|TRBV5-1|TRBJ1-2|TRBD1
TGCGCCAGCAGCTTGGAAGGACAGGGGGCAGGAGGCTACACCTTC
CASSLEGQGAGGYTF
>once|TRBV27|TRBJ2-2|.
TGTGCCAGCACCAGTCACACCGGGGAGCTGTTTTTT
CASTSHTGELFF
>few|TRBV6-5|TRBJ1-1|.
TGTGCCAGCAGGCGTCGGGGACAAACTGAAGCTTTCTTT
CASRRRGQTEAFF
>.|TRBV7-8|TRBJ1-3|.
TGTGCCAGCAGCTTAAGTACAGGCTCTGGAAACACCATATATTTT
CASSLSTGSGNTIYF
>few|TRBV6-1|TRBJ2-7|TRBD2
TGTGCCAGCAGTGTGAAGCGGGAGGTAGGTGAGCAGTACTTC
CASSVKREVGEQYF
>.|TRBV7-2|TRBJ2-1|TRBD2
TGTGCCAGCAGCAGAGGACTAGCGGGAGGTGACAATGAGCAGTTCTTC
CASSRGLAGGDNEQFF
>.|TRBV5-6|TRBJ2-7|TRBD2
TGTGCCAGCAGCCTATTCGGGTCTAGCGGGACCTACGAGCAGTACTTC
CASSLFGSSGTYEQYF
>few|TRBV6-1|TRBJ1-5|.
TGTGCCAGCAGTGAATTGGTGTCGGGCAATCAGCCCCAGCATTTT
CASSELVSGNQPQHF
>.|TRBV7-9|TRBJ2-6|TRBD1
TGTTCCAGCAGTACCGGGACAGGCTTCTCTGGGGCCAACGTCCTGACTTTC
CSSSTGTGFSGANVLTF
>once|TRBV1|TRBJ2-1|.
TGCACCAGCAGCCAATGCCTAGCGGGAGACCATGAGCAGTTCTTC
CTSSQCLAGDHEQFF
>.|TRBV5-1|TRBJ2-7|TRBD2
TGCGCCACCAGCCCGCGAGGAGGTATAGCGGGAAACGACTACGAGCAGTACTTC
CATSPRGGIAGNDYEQYF
>.|TRBV5-5|TRBJ2-2|TRBD2
TGTGCCAGCAGCTCGACTAGCGGGACCGGGGAGCTGTTTTTT
CASSSTSGTGELFF
>.|TRBV6-1|TRBJ2-7|.
TGTGCCAGCACGCGGCAGTTCTCCTACGAGCAGTACTTC
CASTRQFSYEQYF
>.|TRBV7-3|TRBJ1-1|.
TGTGCCAGCAGCTTAGATGGCATGAACACTGAAGCTTTCTTT
CASSLDGMNTEAFF
>many|TRBV28|TRBJ2-7|TRBD2
TGTGCCAGCAGTTTAGCGGGAGCCCGCTACGAGCAGTACTTC
CASSLAGARYEQYF
>.|TRBV13|TRBJ2-7|TRBD2
TGTGCCAGCAGCTTAGGCGCGACTAGCGGGAGGGTCGACGAGCAGTACTTC
CASSLGATSGRVDEQYF
>.|TRBV28|TRBJ2-5|TRBD2
TGTGCCAGCAGACGACGCGGGGGGGAAAAGACCCAGTACTTC
CASRRRGGEKTQYF
>.|TRBV19|TRBJ2-7|TRBD2
TGTGCCAGTAGTAGACTAGCGGCCCGGGACGGCGAGCAGTACTTC
CASSRLAARDGEQYF